The 5 T cell receptor beta chains below come from one sample, sequenced in a study of high-grade serous ovarian cancer treatment subgroups. Tumor samples were obtained before definitive surgery or chemotherapy. Data came from immunoSEQ multiplex PCR; TCRdb stores just in-frame clones and leaves some out. Counted here are approximately 40,000 clones, around three quarters occurring once; the ten biggest clones make up about 3%. Sequenced: tumor tissue. Every receptor here comes from a human donor with high-grade serous ovarian cancer.

V is TRBV30 and J is TRBJ2-7; D could derive from TRBD1 or TRBD2 (5 bases each). The CDR3 consists of 13 residues. Trimming took off 7 bases at V and 5 bases at J, with 18 bases between the two ends. CDR1 is GTSNPN, CDR2 SVGIG, per germline (reference sequence). The CDR3 coding sequence is TGTGCCTTCAGCCGGGACCAAATCGACGAGCAGTACTTC. This codes for CAFSRDQIDEQYF.

The chain has TRBV6-6 and TRBJ2-1; D gene ambiguous. The CDR3 loop spans 10 amino acids. V was clipped by 8 bases and J by 5 bases, with 4 bases between them. Germline V lookup: CDR1 MNHNY, CDR2 SVGAGI (reference sequence). The CDR3 DNA reads TGTGCCAGCTCTAACAATGAGCAGTTCTTC. Encoded protein: CASSNNEQFF.

This chain links TRBV29-1 with TRBJ2-7; no clear D. In germline, CDR1 is SQVTM, CDR2 ANQGSEA. With 8 bases removed from V and 4 bases from J, the gap between germline ends came to 18 bases. There are 13 residues in the CDR3. CDR3 nucleotide sequence: TGCAGCTCCCAAGGACCTGATACATACGAGCAGTACTTC. As protein: CSSQGPDTYEQYF.

J is TRBJ1-2 and V is TRBV7-9; no reliable D call. CDR1 and CDR2 (germline): SEHNR, FQNEAQ (reference sequence). V lost 0 bases and J lost 2, with 7 bases in between. This CDR3 spans 14 amino acids. The CDR3 loop reads CASSLAGKNYGYTF. CDR3 in DNA: TGTGCCAGCAGCTTAGCAGGGAAGAACTATGGCTACACCTTC.

The genes are TRBV5-1 and TRBJ2-2; D is unclear. CDR1 and CDR2 from the germline V gene are SGHRS and YFSETQ. This CDR3 spans 11 amino acids. Trimming shortened V by 2 bases and J by 5 bases, and 1 base separated the two germline ends. CDR3 nucleotides: TGCGCCAGCAGCTTTACCGGGGAGCTGTTTTTT. Residues: CASSFTGELFF.